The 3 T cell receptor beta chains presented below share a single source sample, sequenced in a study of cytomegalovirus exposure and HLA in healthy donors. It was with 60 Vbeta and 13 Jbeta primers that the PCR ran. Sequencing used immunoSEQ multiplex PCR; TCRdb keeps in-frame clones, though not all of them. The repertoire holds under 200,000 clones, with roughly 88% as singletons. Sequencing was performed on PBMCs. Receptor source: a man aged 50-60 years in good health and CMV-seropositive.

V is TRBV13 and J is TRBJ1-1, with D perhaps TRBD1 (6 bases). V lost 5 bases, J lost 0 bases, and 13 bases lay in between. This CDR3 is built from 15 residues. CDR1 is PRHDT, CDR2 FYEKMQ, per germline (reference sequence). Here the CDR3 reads CASSERQELNTEAFF. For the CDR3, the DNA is TGTGCCAGCAGCGAAAGACAGGAGCTGAACACTGAAGCTTTCTTT.

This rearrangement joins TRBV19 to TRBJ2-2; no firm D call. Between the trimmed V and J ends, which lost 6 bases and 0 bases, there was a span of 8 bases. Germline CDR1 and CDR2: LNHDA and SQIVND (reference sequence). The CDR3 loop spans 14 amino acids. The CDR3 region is CASRAGANTGELFF. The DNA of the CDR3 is TGTGCCAGTAGAGCAGGCGCGAACACCGGGGAGCTGTTTTTT.

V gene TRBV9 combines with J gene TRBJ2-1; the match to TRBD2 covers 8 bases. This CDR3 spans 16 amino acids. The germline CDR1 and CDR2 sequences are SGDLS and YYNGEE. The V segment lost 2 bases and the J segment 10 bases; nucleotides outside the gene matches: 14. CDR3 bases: TGTGCCAGCAGCGTCCTGTCCGGGACTAGGATCGGCGAGCAGTTCTTC. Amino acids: CASSVLSGTRIGEQFF.